One and the same sample provided the 26 T cell receptor beta chains below, sequenced in a study of T-cell memory formation after mild COVID-19. TCRdb called the 5' RACE reads again in MiXCR, with one record for every CDR3 protein. Of 140,000 or so distinct CDR3 sequences listed, about 6% are singletons. Source material: PBMCs or a T cell subset sorted from them (not recorded which). All receptors derive from an adult woman who had mild COVID-19 (a few samples of this study predate the infection). Cell type and time point are not known.

This clonotype appeared a few times. The chain carries TRBV4-2 and TRBJ2-3, with 11 bases that match TRBD2. CDR3 length: 16 amino acids. Germline V CDR1 and CDR2: LGHNA, YNFKEQ. Trimming at V came to 5 bases and at J to 1 base, leaving 5 bases not matched to a gene. CDR3 region: CASSTRGLAGTDTQYF. In nucleotides, the CDR3 is TGTGCCAGCAGCACACGGGGACTAGCGGGCACAGATACGCAGTATTTT.

This clonotype was detected ten times or more. As DNA, the CDR3 is TGCAGTGCTAGAGATTCTATGCATGAGCAGTTCTTC. It specifies CSARDSMHEQFF. The chain uses TRBV20-1 and TRBJ2-1; the D is unclear. Germline values: CDR1 DFQATT, CDR2 SNEGSKA (reference sequence). Trimming stripped 0 bases from V and 8 bases from J, with 8 bases between. CDR3 length: 12 residues.

The chain employs TRBV4-1 and TRBJ2-7; possible D gene TRBD1, 6 bases. Germline assignment: CDR1 MGHRA and CDR2 YSYEKL. Deletions cut 3 bases from V and 1 base from J, with 25 bases between. This CDR3 has 19 amino acids. The DNA for the CDR3 is TGCGCCAGCAGCCACCGATTCGGGGAGAGAAGGACAGCGTCCTACGAGCAGTACTTC. Its translation: CASSHRFGERRTASYEQYF.

This clonotype was seen only a few times. Written as DNA, the CDR3 is TGTGCCAGCAGCGCTGGGGGGGGATCTAATGAAAAACTGTTTTTT. Its translation is CASSAGGGSNEKLFF. The chain has TRBV12-3 or TRBV12-4 and TRBJ1-4; possibly TRBD1 for D (5 bases). This CDR3 region has 15 residues. With 6 bases removed from V and 3 bases from J, the gap between germline ends came to 14 bases.

This clonotype was counted between two and nine times. The chain is built from TRBV24-1 and TRBJ2-1, with D tentatively TRBD2 (6 bases). V lost 1 base to trimming and J lost 0 bases, with 15 bases between them. Per the germline V gene, CDR1 is KGHDR and CDR2 is SFDVKD. The CDR3 has 18 residues. The CDR3 loop is CATSDFPGLTSSYNEQFF. The CDR3 coding sequence is TGTGCCACCAGTGATTTTCCGGGACTGACGAGCTCCTACAATGAGCAGTTCTTC.

This clonotype was recorded many times. The rearrangement uses TRBV20-1 and TRBJ2-5; 8 positions match TRBD2. Trimming cost V 0 bases and J 1 base; bases outside gene matches: 7. The germline V gene encodes CDR1 DFQATT and CDR2 SNEGSKA (reference sequence). This CDR3 spans 16 amino acids. The CDR3 DNA reads as TGCAGTGCTAGAGATGTGGGCGGGAGGTTCCAAGAGACCCAGTACTTC. Translated, it gives CSARDVGGRFQETQYF.

For this clonotype: Just one base apart from a much larger clone, this may be a read error. This chain connects TRBV7-3 to TRBJ1-1; no firm D call. Trimming left V 2 bases short and J 10 bases short, with 14 bases between. CDR1 is SGHTA and CDR2 is FQGTGA in the germline V gene. This CDR3 is built from 13 residues. The CDR3 DNA reads TGTGCCAGCAGCTTACTAAACGGCGACGCAGCTTTCTTT. Protein product: CASSLLNGDAAFF.

Ten or more counts support this clonotype. V and J are TRBV7-9 and TRBJ1-6; no definite D call. The CDR3 covers 13 residues. The germline gives CDR1 SEHNR, CDR2 FQNEAQ (reference sequence). The V end lost 3 bases, the J end lost 5 bases, and 5 bases lay between the germline ends. The CDR3 sequence: CASSFVDNSPLHF. CDR3 nucleotide sequence: TGTGCCAGCAGCTTCGTGGATAATTCACCCCTCCACTTT.

A few counts support this clonotype. The V and J genes are TRBV4-1 and TRBJ2-3; D is uncertain. The V gene lost 4 bases and the J gene lost 0 bases, with 11 bases spanning the gap. Germline CDR1 MGHRA, CDR2 YSYEKL. The CDR3 length is 15 residues. CDR3 sequence: CASSPRNPSTDTQYF. DNA for the CDR3: TGCGCCAGCAGCCCCCGGAACCCAAGCACAGATACGCAGTATTTT.

This clonotype was counted at least ten times. This chain links TRBV20-1 with TRBJ2-7; 13 bases map to TRBD2. Germline V lookup: CDR1 DFQATT, CDR2 SNEGSKA (reference sequence). V gave up 6 bases and J gave up 5 bases; unmatched junction bases: 7. This CDR3 is built from 14 residues. CDR3 in DNA: TGCAGTGCCGCACTAGCGGGAGGGTCCCACGAGCAGTACTTC. As protein: CSAALAGGSHEQYF.

This clonotype appeared many times. The V and J genes are TRBV12-3 or TRBV12-4 and TRBJ2-1; the D is unclear. The V and J ends lost 6 bases and 4 bases respectively, with 13 bases between them. This CDR3 is 14 amino acids long. The CDR3 bases are TGTGCCAGCAGCACCTGGGCACAATACAATGAGCAGTTCTTC. As protein: CASSTWAQYNEQFF.

This clonotype was observed many times. The rearrangement uses TRBV29-1 and TRBJ1-2, with D tentatively TRBD1 (5 bases). V lost 3 bases and J lost 6, with 14 bases in between. CDR1 is SQVTM and CDR2 is ANQGSEA in the germline V gene. CDR3 size: 13 residues. The CDR3 DNA sequence: TGCAGCGTTGACGGGCCCGAAGGGGATGGCTACACCTTC. It codes for CSVDGPEGDGYTF. Based on the CDR3 plus reference TRBV29-1 and TRBJ1-2, the full variable domain is SAVISQKPSRDICQRGTSLTIQCQVDSQVTMMFWYRQQPGQSLTLIATANQGSEATYESGFVIDKFPISRPNLTFSTLTVSNMSPEDSSIYLCSVDGPEGDGYTFGSGTRLTVV.

This clonotype was seen ten or more times. The chain combines TRBV20-1 with TRBJ2-7, with a tentative D call TRBD1 (5 bases). The length of the CDR3 is 13 residues. The germline gives CDR1 DFQATT, CDR2 SNEGSKA (reference sequence). CDR3 loop: CSAPQGVGYEQYF. DNA of the CDR3: TGCAGCGCACCCCAGGGTGTGGGGTACGAGCAGTACTTC.

In this sample, this clonotype turned up a few times. The gene calls are TRBV3-1 and TRBJ1-1, with a tentative D call TRBD1 (6 bases). The V gene's germline CDR1 is LGHDT and CDR2 YNNKEL (reference sequence). Deletions cut 11 bases from V and 0 bases from J, with 22 bases between. This CDR3 has 16 amino acids. The CDR3 DNA sequence: TGTGCCTCTCATTCGGGGGCCCATACGGTGAACACTGAAGCTTTCTTT. This gives the protein CASHSGAHTVNTEAFF.

This clonotype was seen many times. The chain employs TRBV15 and TRBJ2-5; D unresolved. The length of the CDR3 is 13 residues. The germline V gene encodes CDR1 LNHNV and CDR2 YYDKDF (reference sequence). V lost 3 bases to trimming and J lost 5 bases, with 10 bases between them. The CDR3 nucleotides are TGTGCCACCAGCAGTGAACCTCCGGAGACCCAGTACTTC. Translation gives CATSSEPPETQYF.

This chain joins TRBV5-1 and TRBJ2-1; D is uncertain. Trimming stripped 0 bases from V and 15 bases from J, with 13 bases between. The germline CDR1 and CDR2 sequences are SGHRS and YFSETQ. The length of the CDR3 is 12 residues. The CDR3 protein is CASSLEERVRFF. DNA of the CDR3: TGCGCCAGCAGCTTGGAGGAAAGGGTACGGTTCTTC.

This clonotype was counted ten times or more. The rearrangement links TRBV12-3 or TRBV12-4 to TRBJ1-5, with D possibly being TRBD1 (6 bases). The CDR3 runs 14 residues. V lost 3 bases and J 4 bases, leaving 10 bases between the germline ends. CDR3: CASSFKGGNQPQHF. The CDR3 DNA reads as TGTGCCAGCAGTTTTAAGGGGGGGAATCAGCCCCAGCATTTT.

This clonotype was picked up many times. This chain connects TRBV12-3 or TRBV12-4 to TRBJ2-7; 7 bases agree with TRBD1. The CDR3 covers 14 residues. V lost 9 bases and J lost 4; bases outside the gene matches: 12. The CDR3 here is CARGSRDRAYEQYF. CDR3 in DNA: TGTGCCAGGGGGAGCCGGGACAGAGCTTACGAGCAGTACTTC.

V and J are TRBV11-3 and TRBJ2-3, with TRBD2 matching over 14 bases. CDR1 and CDR2 from the germline V gene are SGHNT and YENEEA. The ends lost 4 bases at V and 9 bases at J; junction bases unmatched: 6. The CDR3 covers 15 residues. The CDR3 protein is CASSSPTSGRGTQYF. The CDR3 region has the DNA TGTGCCAGCAGCTCCCCGACTAGCGGGAGGGGGACGCAGTATTTT.

This clonotype has at least ten counts. The rearrangement uses TRBV11-3 and TRBJ1-1, with 7 bases that match TRBD1. Per germline, CDR1 SGHNT and CDR2 YENEEA. The CDR3 consists of 13 residues. Losses at the gene ends were 5 bases for V and 8 bases for J; bases not matched to a gene: 8. DNA for the CDR3: TGTGCCAGCAGCGCGGGACAGCCGGCCGAAGCTTTCTTT. Its translation: CASSAGQPAEAFF.

This clonotype was counted ten times or more. V usage is TRBV12-3 or TRBV12-4 and J usage is TRBJ2-7, with TRBD2 as a possible D gene (5 bases). V lost 6 bases, J lost 6 bases, and 12 bases lay in between. The CDR3 contains 12 residues. CDR3 sequence reads: CASRPTSGEQYF. The CDR3 DNA follows: TGTGCCAGCAGGCCCACTAGTGGCGAGCAGTACTTC.

A few counts support this clonotype. The chain combines TRBV20-1 with TRBJ1-4, with D unclear. Germline CDR1 and CDR2: DFQATT and SNEGSKA (reference sequence). V was clipped by 6 bases and J by 4 bases, with 18 bases between them. CDR3 size: 15 residues. CDR3: CSAPGAGRYNEKLFF. For the CDR3, the DNA is TGCAGTGCCCCAGGCGCGGGGAGGTATAATGAAAAACTGTTTTTT.

This clonotype occurred many times. In nucleotides, the CDR3 is TGTGCCAGCAGCGTGGGACCAGACAATCAGCCCCAGCATTTT. Protein sequence: CASSVGPDNQPQHF. The chain employs TRBV9 and TRBJ1-5; weak D call: TRBD1 (5 bases). This CDR3 contains 14 residues. The V gene's germline CDR1 is SGDLS and CDR2 YYNGEE. V was clipped by 2 bases and J by 3 bases, with 9 bases between them. Together with reference TRBV9 and TRBJ1-5, the CDR3 gives the full variable domain: DSGVTQTPKHLITATGQRVTLRCSPRSGDLSVYWYQQSLDQGLQFLIQYYNGEERAKGNILERFSAQQFPDLHSELNLSSLELGDSALYFCASSVGPDNQPQHFGDGTRLSIL.

This clonotype was observed at least ten times. The junction differs from germline at one of its ends, possibly a read error. V gene TRBV5-1 combines with J gene TRBJ1-2, with 12 bases aligning to TRBD1. Germline CDR1 SGHRS, CDR2 YFSETQ. This CDR3 has 15 amino acids. CDR3 in amino acids: CASSLSGTGGSTFTF. The CDR3 DNA reads TGCGCCAGCAGCTTATCCGGGACAGGGGGCTCCACCTTCACATTC.

This clonotype has only a few counts. The genes are TRBV4-1 and TRBJ2-7; possibly TRBD1 for D (6 bases). V was clipped by 3 bases and J by 6 bases, with 12 bases between them. The CDR3 runs 13 residues. Germline values: CDR1 MGHRA, CDR2 YSYEKL. In nucleotides, the CDR3 is TGCGCCAGCAGCCAGGCTACAGGGTTCGAGCAGTACTTC. Its protein is CASSQATGFEQYF.

This clonotype has a handful of counts. V is TRBV30 and J is TRBJ2-7; possible D gene TRBD2, 6 bases. The V end was cut by 3 bases, the J end by 0 bases, with 9 bases between. The V gene's germline CDR1 is GTSNPN and CDR2 SVGIG (reference sequence). This CDR3 contains 13 residues. In DNA, the CDR3 is TGTGCCTGGAGGGGGAGGTCCTCCTACGAGCAGTACTTC. It specifies CAWRGRSSYEQYF.